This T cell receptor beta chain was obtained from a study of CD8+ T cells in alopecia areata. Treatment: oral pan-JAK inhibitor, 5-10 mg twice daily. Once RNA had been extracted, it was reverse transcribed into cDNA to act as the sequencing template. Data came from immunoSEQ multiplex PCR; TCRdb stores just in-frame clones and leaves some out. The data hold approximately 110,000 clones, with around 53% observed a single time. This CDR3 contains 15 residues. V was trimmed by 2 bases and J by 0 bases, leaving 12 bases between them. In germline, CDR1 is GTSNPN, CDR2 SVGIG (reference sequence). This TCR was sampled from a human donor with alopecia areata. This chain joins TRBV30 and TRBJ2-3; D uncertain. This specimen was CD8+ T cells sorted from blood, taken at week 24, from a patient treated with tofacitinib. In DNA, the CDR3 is TGTGCCTGGAGTAGCATACCCCCTAGCACAGATACGCAGTATTTT. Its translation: CAWSSIPPSTDTQYF.